This TCR beta chain was sequenced for a study of OX40 agonist ivuxolimab in advanced cancers. Study-level points and caveats: Averaged across samples, CD8+ T cells carried more expanded clones than CD4+ did.

Germline CDR1 SGHNT, CDR2 YYREEE (reference sequence). The V and J ends lost 3 bases and 4 bases, in that order; junction bases with no gene match: 7. CDR3 length equals 15 residues. Only in-frame clones appear in the TCRdb table, and some are missing; sequencing was by immunoSEQ multiplex PCR. The table records around 6,700 clones, roughly 77% of them present only once. The count of this clone is one. Antigen specificity is unknown. This receptor was obtained from an adult with an advanced solid tumor such as melanoma, head and neck, liver or kidney cancer. The sequences come from CD4+ or CD8+ T cells sorted from blood, collected in a trial of the OX40 agonist ivuxolimab. The chain joins TRBV5-4 to TRBJ1-2; 9 positions match TRBD1. The DNA of the CDR3 is TGTGCCAGCAGCTCGGGACAGGGACGGATCTATGGCTACACCTTC. Amino acid sequence: CASSSGQGRIYGYTF.